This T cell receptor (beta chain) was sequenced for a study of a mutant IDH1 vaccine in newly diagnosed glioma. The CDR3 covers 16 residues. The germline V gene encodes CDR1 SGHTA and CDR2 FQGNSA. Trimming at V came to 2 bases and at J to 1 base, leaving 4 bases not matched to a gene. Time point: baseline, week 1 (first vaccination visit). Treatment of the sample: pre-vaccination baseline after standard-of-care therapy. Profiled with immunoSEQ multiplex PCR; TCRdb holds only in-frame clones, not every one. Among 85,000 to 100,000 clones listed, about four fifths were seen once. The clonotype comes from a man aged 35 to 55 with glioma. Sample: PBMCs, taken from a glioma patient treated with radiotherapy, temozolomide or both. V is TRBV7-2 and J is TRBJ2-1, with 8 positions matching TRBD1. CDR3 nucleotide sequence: TGTGCCAGCAGCTTATCCGGGACAGGATCCTACAATGAGCAGTTCTTC. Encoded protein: CASSLSGTGSYNEQFF.